Listed here is a single T cell receptor (beta chain). The antigen is undetermined. These data originate in a study of identical twins. Germline CDR1 is SGDLS and CDR2 is YYNGEE. The CDR3 covers 15 residues. Trimming cost V 0 bases and J 0 bases, with 9 bases left between them. TCRdb independently ran MiXCR on the 5' RACE reads; one entry per CDR3 protein. The sample includes roughly 1,500,000 distinct CDR3 sequences, less than 35% of them seen just once. Findings and limits, study-wide: Where beta out-of-frame sequences were concerned, excess twin sharing was weaker. Out-of-frame alpha sequences shared between twins exhibited an excess of low generation probability. With abundant cord blood beta clonotypes, insertions were fewer; memory repertoires showed no such pattern.

The clonotype comes from a newborn girl in good health. Sequencing used cord blood. The chain uses TRBV9 and TRBJ1-1; no clear D. The CDR3 loop reads CASSVAVQMNTEAFF. CDR3 coding DNA: TGTGCCAGCAGCGTAGCTGTACAGATGAACACTGAAGCTTTCTTT.